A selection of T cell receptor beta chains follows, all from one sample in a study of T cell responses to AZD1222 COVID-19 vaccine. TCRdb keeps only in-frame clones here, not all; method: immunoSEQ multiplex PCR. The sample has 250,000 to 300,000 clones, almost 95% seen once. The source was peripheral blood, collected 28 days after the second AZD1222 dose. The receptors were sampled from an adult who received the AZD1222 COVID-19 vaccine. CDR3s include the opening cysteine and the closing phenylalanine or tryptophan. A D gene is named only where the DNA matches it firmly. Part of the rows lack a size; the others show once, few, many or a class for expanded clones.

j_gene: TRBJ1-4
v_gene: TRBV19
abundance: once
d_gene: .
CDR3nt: TGTGCCAGTAGAACACAGTCACCTAATGAAAAACTGTTTTTT
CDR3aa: CASRTQSPNEKLFF

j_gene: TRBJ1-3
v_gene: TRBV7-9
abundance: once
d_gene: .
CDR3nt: TGTGCCAGCACACTCGGGGGGATCTCTGGAAACACCATATATTTT
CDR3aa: CASTLGGISGNTIYF

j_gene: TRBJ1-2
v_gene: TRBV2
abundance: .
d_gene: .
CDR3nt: TGTGCCAGCAGAGGCTACACCTTC
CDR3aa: CASRGYTF

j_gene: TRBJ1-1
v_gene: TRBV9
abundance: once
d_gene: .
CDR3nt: TGTGCCAGCAGCCCTTTCACAGCGAACACTGAAGCTTTCTTT
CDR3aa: CASSPFTANTEAFF

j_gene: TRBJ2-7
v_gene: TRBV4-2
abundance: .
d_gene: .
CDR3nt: TGTGCCAGCAGCCAGGGGGCGGGGGCTTACGAGCAGTACTTC
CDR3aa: CASSQGAGAYEQYF

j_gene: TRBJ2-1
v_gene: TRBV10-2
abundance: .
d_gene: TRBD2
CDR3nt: TGCGCCAGCAGTCTTGGACTAGCGGGGGCGAGTGAGCAGTTCTTC
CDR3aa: CASSLGLAGASEQFF

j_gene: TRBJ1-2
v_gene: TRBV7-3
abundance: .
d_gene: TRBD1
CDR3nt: TGTGCCAGCAGCTTAAGACCCGACAGGGGTCGGGGTGGCTACACCTTC
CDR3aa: CASSLRPDRGRGGYTF

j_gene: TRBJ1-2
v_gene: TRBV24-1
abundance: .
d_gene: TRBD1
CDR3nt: TGTGCCACCAGTGAACCAGGGGGGCATGGCTACACCTTC
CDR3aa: CATSEPGGHGYTF

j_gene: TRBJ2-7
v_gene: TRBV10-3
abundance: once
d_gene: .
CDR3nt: TGTGCCATCAGTGAACCTCAGTCCTCCATAAAGTTC
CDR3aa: CAISEPQSSIKF

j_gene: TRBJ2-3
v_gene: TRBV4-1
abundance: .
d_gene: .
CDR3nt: TGCGCCAGCAGCCAAAGCTTGAAGGCAGATACGCAGTATTTT
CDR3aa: CASSQSLKADTQYF

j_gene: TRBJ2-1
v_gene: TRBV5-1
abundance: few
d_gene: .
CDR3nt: TGCGCCAGCAGCTTGTCCGGGAGTAACAATGAGCAGTTCTTC
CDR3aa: CASSLSGSNNEQFF

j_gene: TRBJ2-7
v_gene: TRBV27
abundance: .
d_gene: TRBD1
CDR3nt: TGTGCCAGCAGGAACAGGGGATCCTACGAGCAGTACTTC
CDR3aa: CASRNRGSYEQYF

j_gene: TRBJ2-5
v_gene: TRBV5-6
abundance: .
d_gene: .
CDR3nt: TGTGCCAGCAGCTTGGAGTCGTACCAAGAGACCCAGTACTTC
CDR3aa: CASSLESYQETQYF

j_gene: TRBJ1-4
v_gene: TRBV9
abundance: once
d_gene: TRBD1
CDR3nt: TGTGCCAGCAGCGTAGAGGGACAGGGAAATGAAAAACTGTTTTTT
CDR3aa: CASSVEGQGNEKLFF

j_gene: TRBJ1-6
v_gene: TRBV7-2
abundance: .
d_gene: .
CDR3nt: TGTGCCAGCAGCTTTCAGGCGAGCTCCTATAATTCACCCCTCCACTTT
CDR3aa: CASSFQASSYNSPLHF

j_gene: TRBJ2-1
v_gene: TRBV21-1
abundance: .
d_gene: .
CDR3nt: TGTGCCAGCAGCGTCCGCGGGGACAAGGGCTTATCGGGCTACAATGAGCAGTTCTTC
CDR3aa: CASSVRGDKGLSGYNEQFF

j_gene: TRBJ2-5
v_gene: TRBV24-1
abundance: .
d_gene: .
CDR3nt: TGTGCCACCAGTGATCCCCGGGAGTACCAAGAGACCCAGTACTTC
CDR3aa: CATSDPREYQETQYF

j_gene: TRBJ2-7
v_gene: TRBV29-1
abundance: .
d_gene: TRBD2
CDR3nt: TGCAGCGTTGGAGTAGCGGGGGAGCAGTACTTC
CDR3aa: CSVGVAGEQYF

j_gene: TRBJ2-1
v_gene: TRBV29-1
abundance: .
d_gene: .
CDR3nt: TGCAGCGCCGAAGGGGGTGCTGAGCAGTTCTTC
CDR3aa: CSAEGGAEQFF

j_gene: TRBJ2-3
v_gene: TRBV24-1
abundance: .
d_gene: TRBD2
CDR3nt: TGTGCCACCAGTGTCGCAATAGCGGGAGCTGCAGATACGCAGTATTTT
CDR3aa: CATSVAIAGAADTQYF

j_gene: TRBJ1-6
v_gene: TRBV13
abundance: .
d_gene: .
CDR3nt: TGTGCCAGCAGCGAGACCGGGGGCCGATCACCCCTCCACTTT
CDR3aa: CASSETGGRSPLHF

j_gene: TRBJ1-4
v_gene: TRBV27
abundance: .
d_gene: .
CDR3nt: TGTGCCAGCAGGGGAGGGGGGGCTGATAATGAAAAACTGTTTTTT
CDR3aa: CASRGGGADNEKLFF

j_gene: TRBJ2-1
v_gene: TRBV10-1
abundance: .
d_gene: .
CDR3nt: TGCGCCACCCCGTCTTATAGCTCCTACAATGAGCAGTTCTTC
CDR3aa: CATPSYSSYNEQFF

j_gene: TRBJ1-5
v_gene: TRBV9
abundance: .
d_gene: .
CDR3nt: TGTGCCAGCAGCGTAGGAGAGGCCTCTAATCAGCCCCAGCATTTT
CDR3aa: CASSVGEASNQPQHF

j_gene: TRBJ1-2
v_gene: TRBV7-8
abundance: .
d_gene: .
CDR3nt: TGTGCCAGCAGCCTGGTGTCCGGTGGCTATGGCTACACCTTC
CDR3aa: CASSLVSGGYGYTF

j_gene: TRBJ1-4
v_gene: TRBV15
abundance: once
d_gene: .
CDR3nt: TGTGCCACCAGCAGAGTGCTTATCAGGGAAAAACTGTTTTTT
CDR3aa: CATSRVLIREKLFF

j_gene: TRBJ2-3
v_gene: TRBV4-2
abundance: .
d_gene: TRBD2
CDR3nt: TGTGCCAGCAGCCAAGCCCCTGGAGCGGGCCGGGGGGGGACGCAGTATTTT
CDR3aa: CASSQAPGAGRGGTQYF

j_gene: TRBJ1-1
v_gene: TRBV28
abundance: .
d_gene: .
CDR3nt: TGTGCCAGCAGCCCCTCGAACACTGAAGCTTTCTTT
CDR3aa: CASSPSNTEAFF

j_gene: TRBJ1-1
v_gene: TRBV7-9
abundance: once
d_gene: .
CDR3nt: TGTGCCAGCAGCTTAGAAGGGGCTGTCACTGAAGCTTTCTTT
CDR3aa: CASSLEGAVTEAFF

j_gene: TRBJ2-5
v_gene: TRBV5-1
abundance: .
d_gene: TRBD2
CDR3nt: TGCGCCAGCTCGGCGCTGGCTAGCGGGGGGTTAGAGACCCAGTACTTC
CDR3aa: CASSALASGGLETQYF

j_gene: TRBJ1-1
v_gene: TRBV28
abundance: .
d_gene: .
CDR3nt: TGTGCCAGCAGCCGTCGGCCCCTGAACACTGAAGCTTTCTTT
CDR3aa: CASSRRPLNTEAFF

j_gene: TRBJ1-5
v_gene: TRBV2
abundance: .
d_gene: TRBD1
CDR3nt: TGTGCCAGCAGGGGACAGGTTAATAGCAATCAGCCCCAGCATTTT
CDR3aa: CASRGQVNSNQPQHF

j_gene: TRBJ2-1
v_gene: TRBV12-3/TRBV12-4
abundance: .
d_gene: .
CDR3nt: TGTGCCAGCGGGCTCTCCCTCGACTATGAGCAGTTCTTC
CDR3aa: CASGLSLDYEQFF

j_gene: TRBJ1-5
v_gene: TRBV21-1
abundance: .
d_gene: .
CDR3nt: TGTGCCAGCAGCAAAGAGCACGACAGGGGTGTTAATCAGCCCCAGCATTTT
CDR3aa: CASSKEHDRGVNQPQHF

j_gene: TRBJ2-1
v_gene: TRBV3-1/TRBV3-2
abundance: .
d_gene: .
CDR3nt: TGTGCCAGCAGCCAAAATCAGGGAAATAATTACAATGAGCAGTTCTTC
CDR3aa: CASSQNQGNNYNEQFF

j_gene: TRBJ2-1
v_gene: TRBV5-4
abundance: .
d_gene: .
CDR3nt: TGTGCCAGCAGCTCGGTAGTTGGGGGGGGCGACGGTGAGCAGTTCTTC
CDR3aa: CASSSVVGGGDGEQFF

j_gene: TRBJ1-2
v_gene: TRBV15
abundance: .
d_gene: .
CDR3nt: TGTGCCACCAGCAGAGACGGGTCCGTTGGCTACACCTTC
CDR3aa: CATSRDGSVGYTF

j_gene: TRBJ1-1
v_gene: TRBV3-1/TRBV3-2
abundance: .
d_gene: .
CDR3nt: TGTGCCAGCAGCCGACGGGGGCTCATGAACACTGAAGCTTTCTTT
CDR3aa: CASSRRGLMNTEAFF

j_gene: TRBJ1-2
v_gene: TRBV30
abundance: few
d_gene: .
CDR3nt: TGTGCCTGGAGTCCGGTGCCTTGGGGCTACACCTTC
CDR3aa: CAWSPVPWGYTF

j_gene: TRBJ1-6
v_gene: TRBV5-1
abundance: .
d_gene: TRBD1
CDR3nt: TGCGCCAGCAGCACGATACCGGGACAGAATAATTCACCCCTCCACTTT
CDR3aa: CASSTIPGQNNSPLHF

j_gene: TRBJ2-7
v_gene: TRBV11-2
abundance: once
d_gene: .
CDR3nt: TGTGCCAGCAGCTTATCTCCAGCTCCCTACGAGCAGTACTTC
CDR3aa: CASSLSPAPYEQYF

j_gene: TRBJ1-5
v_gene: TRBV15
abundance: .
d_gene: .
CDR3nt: TGTGCCACCAGCGCCGGCCGGTACAGTAGCAATCAGCCCCAGCATTTT
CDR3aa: CATSAGRYSSNQPQHF

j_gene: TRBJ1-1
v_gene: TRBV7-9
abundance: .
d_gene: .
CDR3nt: TGTGCCAGCAGCCCGCAGGGCCCACTTGAAGCTTTCTTT
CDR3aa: CASSPQGPLEAFF

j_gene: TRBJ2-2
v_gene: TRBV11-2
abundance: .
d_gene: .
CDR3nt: TGTGCCAGCAGCAACCTCAGGAGGACCGGGGAGCTGTTTTTT
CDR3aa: CASSNLRRTGELFF

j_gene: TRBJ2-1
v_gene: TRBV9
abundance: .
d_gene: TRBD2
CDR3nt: TGTGCCAGCAGCGTAGAGGGACTAGGCTTAGGGGATGAGCAGTTCTTC
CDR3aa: CASSVEGLGLGDEQFF

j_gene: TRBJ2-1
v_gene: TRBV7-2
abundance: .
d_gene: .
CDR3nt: TGTGCCAGCAGCCTAGACTATCACTCCTACAATGAGCAGTTCTTC
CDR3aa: CASSLDYHSYNEQFF

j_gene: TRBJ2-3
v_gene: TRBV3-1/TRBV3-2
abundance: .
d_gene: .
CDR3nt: TGTGCCAGCAGCCCCCGGGGGCGAGATACGCAGTATTTT
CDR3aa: CASSPRGRDTQYF

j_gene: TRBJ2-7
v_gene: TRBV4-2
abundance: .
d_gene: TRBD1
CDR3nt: TGTGCCAGCAGCCAAGATCGGGACAGCCACGAGCAGTACTTC
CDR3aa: CASSQDRDSHEQYF

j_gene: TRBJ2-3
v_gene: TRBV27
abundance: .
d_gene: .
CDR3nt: TGTGCCAGCACTGGGACCAACTTCCCCACAGATACGCAGTATTTT
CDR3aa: CASTGTNFPTDTQYF

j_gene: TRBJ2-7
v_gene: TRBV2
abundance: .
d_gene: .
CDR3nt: TGTGCCAGCAGTGATTCCGCATACTCCTACGAGCAGTACTTC
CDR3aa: CASSDSAYSYEQYF

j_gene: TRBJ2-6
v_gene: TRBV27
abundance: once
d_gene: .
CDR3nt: TGTGCCAGCGGCCCCGCTGAATCTGGGGCCAACGTCCTGACTTTC
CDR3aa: CASGPAESGANVLTF

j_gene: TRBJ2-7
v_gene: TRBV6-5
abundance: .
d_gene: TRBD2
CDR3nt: TGTGCCAGCAGTTACTCGGGAGGGAGGGCGGCCGCCGAGCAGTACTTC
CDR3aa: CASSYSGGRAAAEQYF

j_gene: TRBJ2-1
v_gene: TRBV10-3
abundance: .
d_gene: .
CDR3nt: TGTGCCATCAGTTCCGGGACCTTCAATGAGCAGTTCTTC
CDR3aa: CAISSGTFNEQFF

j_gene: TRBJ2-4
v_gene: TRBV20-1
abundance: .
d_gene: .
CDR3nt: TGCAGTGCTACCCGCGGGGACCACGACTTC
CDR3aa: CSATRGDHDF

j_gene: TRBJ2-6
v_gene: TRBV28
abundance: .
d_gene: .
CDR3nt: TGTGCCAGCAGTTTCTACATCACAGGGGCCAACGTCCTGACTTTC
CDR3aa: CASSFYITGANVLTF

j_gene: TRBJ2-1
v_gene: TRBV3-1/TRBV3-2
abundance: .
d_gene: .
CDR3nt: TGTGCCAGCAGCCAAGATGGGGGACCACCCCGATATGAGCAGTTCTTC
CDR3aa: CASSQDGGPPRYEQFF

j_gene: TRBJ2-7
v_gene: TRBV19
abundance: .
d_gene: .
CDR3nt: TGTGCCAGTAGGGCGGAGGGAACCTACGAGCAGTACTTC
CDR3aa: CASRAEGTYEQYF

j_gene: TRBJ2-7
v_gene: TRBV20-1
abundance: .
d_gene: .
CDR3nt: TGTGACGTGTCCTACGAGCAGTACTTC
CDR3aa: CDVSYEQYF